Listed here is a single T cell receptor beta chain. Antigen specificity is unknown. PCR was performed using 60 Vbeta and 13 Jbeta primers. The assay was immunoSEQ multiplex PCR, and TCRdb's table has in-frame clones only and misses some. Of around 85,000 clones listed, approximately 80% were seen once; the top ten hold around 32%. Per germline, CDR1 SGHTA and CDR2 FQGNSA. V lost 5 bases, J lost 7 bases, and 18 bases lay in between. This CDR3 has 16 residues. This record comes from a study of cytomegalovirus exposure and HLA in healthy donors. Findings of the study overall: Association with HLA alleles at 0.05 false discovery rate was found for roughly 17,000 TCR beta sequences in a later analysis. Across donors, sequencing depth was assumed by presence/absence analyses to be roughly uniform. In a later analysis, a missense DCLRE1C variant was linked to TCR beta V- and J-gene trimming.

The material sequenced was PBMCs. This chain joins TRBV7-2 and TRBJ1-6; D remains ambiguous. This clonotype originated in a man aged 45 to 65 in good health and CMV-seropositive. CDR3 coding DNA: TGTGCCAGCAGCACCCGTACCGGGTTGCTCAATTCACCCCTCCACTTT. It translates to CASSTRTGLLNSPLHF.